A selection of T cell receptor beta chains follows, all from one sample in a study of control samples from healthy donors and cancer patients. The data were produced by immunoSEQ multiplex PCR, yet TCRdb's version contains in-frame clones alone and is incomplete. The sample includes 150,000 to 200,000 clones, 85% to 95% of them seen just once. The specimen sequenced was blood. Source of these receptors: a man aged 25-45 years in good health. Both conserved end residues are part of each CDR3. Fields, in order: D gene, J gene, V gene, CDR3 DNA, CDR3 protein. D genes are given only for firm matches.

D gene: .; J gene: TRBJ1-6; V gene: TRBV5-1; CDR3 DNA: TGCGCCAGCAGCTTCTCCGGGACTGTCGATTCACCCCTCCACTTT; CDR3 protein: CASSFSGTVDSPLHF
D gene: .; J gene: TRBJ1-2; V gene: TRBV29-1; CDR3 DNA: TGCAGCGTTGAAGACCAGGGAGCTAACTATGGCTACACCTTC; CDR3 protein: CSVEDQGANYGYTF
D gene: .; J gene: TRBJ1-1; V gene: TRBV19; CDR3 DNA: TGTGCCAGTAGTATTTTAACCCGGGGCGCGGGCACTGAAGCTTTCTTT; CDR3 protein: CASSILTRGAGTEAFF
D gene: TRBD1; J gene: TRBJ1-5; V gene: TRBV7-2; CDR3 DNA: TGTGCCAGCAGGATGGACAGGGATCAGCCCCAGCATTTT; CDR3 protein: CASRMDRDQPQHF
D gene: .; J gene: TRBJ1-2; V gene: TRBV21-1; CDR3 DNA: TGTGCCAGCAGCAATCTATGCCAGGGGGCGCGTTTCGGCTACACCTTC; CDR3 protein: CASSNLCQGARFGYTF
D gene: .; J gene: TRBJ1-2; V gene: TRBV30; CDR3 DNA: TGTGCCTGGGCTAAAGCCTATGGCTACACCTTC; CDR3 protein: CAWAKAYGYTF
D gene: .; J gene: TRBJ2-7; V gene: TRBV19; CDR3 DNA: TGTGCCAGTAGTACCCCCGGAACCTACGAGCAGTACTTC; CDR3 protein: CASSTPGTYEQYF
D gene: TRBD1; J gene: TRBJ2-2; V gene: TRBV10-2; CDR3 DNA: TGCGCCAGTGGGGTCCCCGGACAGGTCCCCACCGGGGAGCTGTTTTTT; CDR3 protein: CASGVPGQVPTGELFF
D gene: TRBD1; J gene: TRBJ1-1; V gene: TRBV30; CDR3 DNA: TGTGCCTGGGGGACAGGGCCGTGGGGAACTGAAGCTTTCTTT; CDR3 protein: CAWGTGPWGTEAFF
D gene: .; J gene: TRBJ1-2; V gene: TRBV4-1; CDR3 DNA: TGCGCCAGCAGCCAAGAAGTAAGGGAGAACTATGGCTACACCTTC; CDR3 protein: CASSQEVRENYGYTF